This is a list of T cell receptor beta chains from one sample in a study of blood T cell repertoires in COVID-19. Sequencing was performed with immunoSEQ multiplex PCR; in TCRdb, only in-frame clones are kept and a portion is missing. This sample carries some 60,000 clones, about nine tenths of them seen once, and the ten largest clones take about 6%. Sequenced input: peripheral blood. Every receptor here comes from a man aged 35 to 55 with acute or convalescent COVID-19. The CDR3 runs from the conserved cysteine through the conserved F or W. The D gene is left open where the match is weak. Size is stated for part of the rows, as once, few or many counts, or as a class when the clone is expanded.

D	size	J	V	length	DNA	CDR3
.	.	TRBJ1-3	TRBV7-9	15	TGTGCCAGCAGCGAGTCGACAAAGGCTGGAAACACCATATATTTT	CASSESTKAGNTIYF
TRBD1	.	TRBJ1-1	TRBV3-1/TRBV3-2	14	TGTGCCAGCAGCCGTGGGACAGGGGACACTGAAGCTTTCTTT	CASSRGTGDTEAFF
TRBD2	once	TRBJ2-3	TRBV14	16	TGTGCCAGCAGTCTCCTTGGGCGGGAGGCCGGGGATACGCAGTATTTT	CASSLLGREAGDTQYF
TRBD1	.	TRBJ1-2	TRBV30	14	TGTGCCTGGAGTGTACAGTTTGGACAGGCCGGCTACACCTTC	CAWSVQFGQAGYTF
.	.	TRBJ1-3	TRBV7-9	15	TGTGCCAGCAGCCCGAGCGCCTCCTCTGGAAACACCATATATTTT	CASSPSASSGNTIYF
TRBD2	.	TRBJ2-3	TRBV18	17	TGTGCCAGCTCAGGACTAGCGGGGTCTTCTAGCACAGATACGCAGTATTTT	CASSGLAGSSSTDTQYF
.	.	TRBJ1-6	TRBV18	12	TGTGCCAGCTCCCCCGGTAATTCACCCCTCCACTTT	CASSPGNSPLHF
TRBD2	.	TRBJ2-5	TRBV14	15	TGTGCCAGCAGGAGGAGCGGGGACCTCCAAGAGACCCAGTACTTC	CASRRSGDLQETQYF
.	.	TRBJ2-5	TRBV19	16	TGTGCCAGTAGTATAGATCATGGGGCTCCGGGAGAGACCCAGTACTTC	CASSIDHGAPGETQYF
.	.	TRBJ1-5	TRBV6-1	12	TGTGCCAGCAGTGACCCCTATCAGCCCCAGCATTTT	CASSDPYQPQHF
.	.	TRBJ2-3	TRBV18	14	TGTGCCAGCTCACCAAATGGGGGGACAGATACGCAGTATTTT	CASSPNGGTDTQYF
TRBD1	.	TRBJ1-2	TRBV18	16	TGTGCCAGCTCATCTGTCCCGGGACAGGGAAACTATGGCTACACCTTC	CASSSVPGQGNYGYTF
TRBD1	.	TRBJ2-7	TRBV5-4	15	TGTGCCAGCAGCCCTGGTGACAGGGGTATCTACGAGCAGTACTTC	CASSPGDRGIYEQYF
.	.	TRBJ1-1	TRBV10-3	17	TGTGCCATCAGTGAGACCTCAGGGAATCTTTTGAACACTGAAGCTTTCTTT	CAISETSGNLLNTEAFF
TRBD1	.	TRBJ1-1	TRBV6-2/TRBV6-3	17	TGTGCCAGCAGTTACGCCTGGGACAGGGTAAGGGGGACTGAAGCTTTCTTT	CASSYAWDRVRGTEAFF
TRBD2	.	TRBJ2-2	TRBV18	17	TGTGCCAGCTCTCTTGGGACTAGCGGGAGCCCAACCGGGGAGCTGTTTTTT	CASSLGTSGSPTGELFF
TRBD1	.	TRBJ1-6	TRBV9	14	TGTGCCAGCAGCTTTACAGGGGAAGAATCACCCCTCCACTTT	CASSFTGEESPLHF
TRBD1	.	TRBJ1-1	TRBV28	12	TGTGCCAGCGTGAGGACAGGGTCTGCAGCTTTCTTT	CASVRTGSAAFF
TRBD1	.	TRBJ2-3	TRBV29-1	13	TGCAGCGTGGGACAGGGTGTCACAGATACGCAGTATTTT	CSVGQGVTDTQYF
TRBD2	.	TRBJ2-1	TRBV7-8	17	TGTGCCAGCAGCTTAGGGATAGCGGGTGTCATCATAAATGAGCAGTTCTTC	CASSLGIAGVIINEQFF
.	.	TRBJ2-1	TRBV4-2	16	TGTGCCAGCAGCCAAGAAGCGACTAGCTCCTACAATGAGCAGTTCTTC	CASSQEATSSYNEQFF
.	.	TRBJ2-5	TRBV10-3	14	TGTGCCATCAGTAAAAAGGGGGAACGGGAGACCCAGTACTTC	CAISKKGERETQYF
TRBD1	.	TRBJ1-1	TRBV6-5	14	TGTGCCAGCAGTTCCGGACAGGGAAACACTGAAGCTTTCTTT	CASSSGQGNTEAFF
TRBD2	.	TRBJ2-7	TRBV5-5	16	TGTGCCAGCAGCTTGGGCCTAGCGGGAGGGCTCGGAGAGCAGTACTTC	CASSLGLAGGLGEQYF
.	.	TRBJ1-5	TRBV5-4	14	TGTGCCAGCAGCTCACAGGGAAGCAATCAGCCCCAGCATTTT	CASSSQGSNQPQHF
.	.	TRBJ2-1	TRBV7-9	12	TGTGCCAGCAGCTTAGAGGGGGATGAGCAGTTCTTC	CASSLEGDEQFF
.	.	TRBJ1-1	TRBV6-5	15	TGTGCCAGCAGTTACAACAGGCAGGGGAACACTGAAGCTTTCTTT	CASSYNRQGNTEAFF
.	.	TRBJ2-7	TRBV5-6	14	TGTGCCAGCCATCCGACAGGCAAGACCTACGAGCAGTACTTC	CASHPTGKTYEQYF
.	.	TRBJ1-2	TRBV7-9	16	TGTGCCAGCAGCTTAAAAGGTTCAGGGCGCAACTATGGCTACACCTTC	CASSLKGSGRNYGYTF
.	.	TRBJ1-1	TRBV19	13	TGTGCCAGTAGTATTTCAAGGGGCACTGAAGCTTTCTTT	CASSISRGTEAFF
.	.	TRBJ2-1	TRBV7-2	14	TGTGCCAGCAGCTTAGCCGTGGGGGCAGGAGAGCAGTTCTTC	CASSLAVGAGEQFF
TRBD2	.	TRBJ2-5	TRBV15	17	TGTGCCACCAGCAGAGATAGGGCGGGGGGGTTCCAAGAGACCCAGTACTTC	CATSRDRAGGFQETQYF
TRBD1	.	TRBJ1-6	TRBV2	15	TGTGCCAGCAGTAAAGACAGGGGGAATAATTCACCCCTCCACTTT	CASSKDRGNNSPLHF
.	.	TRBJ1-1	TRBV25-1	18	TGTGCCAGCAGTGAATATTTGACGGGAGGGGCCGGGAACACTGAAGCTTTCTTT	CASSEYLTGGAGNTEAFF
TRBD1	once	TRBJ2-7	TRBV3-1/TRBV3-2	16	TGTGCCAGCAGCCCTTGGTACAGGGGATCTAACTACGAGCAGTACTTC	CASSPWYRGSNYEQYF
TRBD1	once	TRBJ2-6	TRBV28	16	TGTGCCAGCAGTTCTCCCGGGGACAGCCAGCCCAACGTCCTGACTTTC	CASSSPGDSQPNVLTF
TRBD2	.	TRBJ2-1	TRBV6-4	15	TGTGCCAGCAGTAAATCGTCTAGCGGGGACAATGAGCAGTTCTTC	CASSKSSSGDNEQFF
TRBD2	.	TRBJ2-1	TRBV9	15	TGTGCCAGCAGCGATTTAGCGGGATCGTACAATGAGCAGTTCTTC	CASSDLAGSYNEQFF
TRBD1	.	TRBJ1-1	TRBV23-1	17	TGCGCCAGCAGTCAATCGTGTACAGGGGGCGAGAACACTGAAGCTTTCTTT	CASSQSCTGGENTEAFF
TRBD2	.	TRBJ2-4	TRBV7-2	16	TGTGCCAGCAGCCCAGGCGGCTCTAGCGGGAGGTACATTCAGTACTTC	CASSPGGSSGRYIQYF
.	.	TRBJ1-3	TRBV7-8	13	TGTGCCAGCAGCTTAGCGAGGGAAAACACCATATATTTT	CASSLARENTIYF
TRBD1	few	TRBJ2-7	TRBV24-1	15	TGTGCCACCAGTGCCATGGACAGGGGGCGAGACGAGCAGTACTTC	CATSAMDRGRDEQYF
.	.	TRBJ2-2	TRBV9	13	TGTGCCAGCAGCGTAGCTAGTGCCGGGGAGCTGTTTTTT	CASSVASAGELFF
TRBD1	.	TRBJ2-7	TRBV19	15	TGTGCCAGTAGTCTTAAGGGACAGGGATCCCACGAGCAGTACTTC	CASSLKGQGSHEQYF
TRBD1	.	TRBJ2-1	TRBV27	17	TGTGCCAGCAGTTTAGGACAGGGAAAGAGCTCCTACAATGAGCAGTTCTTC	CASSLGQGKSSYNEQFF
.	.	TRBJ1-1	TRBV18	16	TGTGCCAGCTCACCTCGTGAACTGGGGCTGAACACTGAAGCTTTCTTT	CASSPRELGLNTEAFF
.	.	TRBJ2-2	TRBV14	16	TGTGCCAGCAGCCAAACGTTAACTATTGGCACCGGGGAGCTGTTTTTT	CASSQTLTIGTGELFF
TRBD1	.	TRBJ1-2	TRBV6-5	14	TGCGTAACCCTGAGGACAGGGACTAACTATGGCTACACCTTC	CVTLRTGTNYGYTF
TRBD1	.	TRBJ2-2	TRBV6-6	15	TGTGCCAGCAGTACCGGGACAGGGGTCGCCGGGGAGCTGTTTTTT	CASSTGTGVAGELFF
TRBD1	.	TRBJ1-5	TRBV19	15	TGTGCCAGTAGAGCAGGGGGCGTTCGGAATCAGCCCCAGCATTTT	CASRAGGVRNQPQHF
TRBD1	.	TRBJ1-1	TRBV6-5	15	TGTGCCAGCAGAACCAGGACAGGGGCTGGCACTGAAGCTTTCTTT	CASRTRTGAGTEAFF
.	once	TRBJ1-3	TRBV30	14	TGTGCCTGGAGTTTTTCCTCGGGGGGAAACACCATATATTTT	CAWSFSSGGNTIYF
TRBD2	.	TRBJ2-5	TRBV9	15	TGTGCCAGCAGCGTAGGGGCTAGCGGACAAGAGACCCAGTACTTC	CASSVGASGQETQYF
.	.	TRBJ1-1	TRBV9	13	TGTGCCAGCAGCTCTTCCCCGGGCACTGAAGCTTTCTTT	CASSSSPGTEAFF
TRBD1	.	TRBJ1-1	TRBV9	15	TGTGCCAGCAGCGTAGAGGGACAGGGTCTCTCTGAAGCTTTCTTT	CASSVEGQGLSEAFF
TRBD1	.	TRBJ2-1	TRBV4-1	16	TGCGCCAGCAGCCATCAGACGACAGGGGTTCACAATGAGCAGTTCTTC	CASSHQTTGVHNEQFF
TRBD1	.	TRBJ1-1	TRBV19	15	TGTGCCAGTAGTACCCCCTCGACAGGGAGGTCTGAAGCTTTCTTT	CASSTPSTGRSEAFF